One sample yielded the 16 T cell receptor beta chains listed below, sequenced in a study of OX40 agonist ivuxolimab in advanced cancers. Clones were read by immunoSEQ multiplex PCR, and TCRdb kept only the in-frame ones, dropping some. Of about 76,000 clones in the sample, about 82% were seen once. This specimen was CD4+ or CD8+ T cells sorted from blood, taken in a trial of the OX40 agonist ivuxolimab. These receptors were taken from an adult with an advanced solid tumor such as melanoma, head and neck, liver or kidney cancer.

The chain combines TRBV30 with TRBJ2-7, with unresolved D. With 5 bases removed from V and 10 bases from J, the gap between germline ends came to 15 bases. The germline V gene encodes CDR1 GTSNPN and CDR2 SVGIG (reference sequence). CDR3 length: 11 amino acids. The CDR3 reads CAWGNANLQYF. The CDR3 DNA follows: TGTGCCTGGGGAAACGCAAACCTACAGTACTTC.

The chain is built from TRBV7-2 and TRBJ2-3; 8 bases line up with TRBD1. CDR1 and CDR2 (germline): SGHTA, FQGNSA. The CDR3 extends over 16 amino acids. The V segment lost 1 base and the J segment 4 bases; nucleotides outside the gene matches: 7. CDR3 sequence: CASSLDSGGGADTQYF. The CDR3 DNA is TGTGCCAGCAGCTTAGACTCAGGGGGCGGGGCAGATACGCAGTATTTT. Based on the CDR3 plus reference TRBV7-2 and TRBJ2-3, the full variable domain is GAGVSQSPSNKVTEKGKDVELRCDPISGHTALYWYRQSLGQGLEFLIYFQGNSAPDKSGLPSDRFSAERTGGSVSTLTIQRTQQEDSAVYLCASSLDSGGGADTQYFGPGTRLTVL.

This chain uses TRBV6-5 with TRBJ2-2, with a tentative D call TRBD1 (5 bases). This CDR3 spans 15 amino acids. V lost 6 bases and J 6 bases, leaving 17 bases between the germline ends. CDR1 is MNHEY and CDR2 is SVGAGI in the germline V gene. The CDR3 loop is CASSQKGSSPGELFF. CDR3 nucleotides: TGTGCCAGCAGCCAAAAGGGGTCTTCCCCCGGGGAGCTGTTTTTT.

The V and J genes are TRBV1 and TRBJ2-2. TRBV1 is a pseudogene. The CDR3 extends over 17 amino acids. The CDR3: CTSSQERQGVNTGELFF. The DNA of the CDR3 is TGCACCAGCAGCCAAGAAAGGCAGGGAGTAAACACCGGGGAGCTGTTTTTT.

In DNA form, the CDR3 reads TGTGCCAGCAGCGGACAGGGGCGCGATAATGAGCAGTTCTTC. Amino acids: CASSGQGRDNEQFF. The chain employs TRBV11-3 and TRBJ2-1; 9 nucleotides align to TRBD1. The V gene end was trimmed by 5 bases and the J gene end by 7 bases; junction bases not matched to a gene: 6. The germline gives CDR1 SGHNT, CDR2 YENEEA. This CDR3 is built from 14 residues.

V gene TRBV5-1 combines with J gene TRBJ1-1, with 7 bases aligning to TRBD1. CDR3 length: 15 residues. The trim removed 0 bases at V and 3 bases at J, leaving 5 bases unmatched. Germline V gene lookup returns CDR1 SGHRS and CDR2 YFSETQ. The CDR3 sequence: CASSLGQGPDTEAFF. Written as DNA, the CDR3 is TGCGCCAGCAGCTTGGGACAGGGACCGGACACTGAAGCTTTCTTT.

The chain carries TRBV5-4 and TRBJ1-4; a weak D match, TRBD1 (5 bases). Germline values: CDR1 SGHNT, CDR2 YYREEE (reference sequence). The CDR3 runs to 14 residues. Trimming removed 2 bases at V and 5 bases at J, with 10 bases between. This CDR3 reads CASSFGGKNEKLFF. In DNA, the CDR3 is TGTGCCAGCAGCTTTGGGGGGAAGAATGAAAAACTGTTTTTT.

This clone showed up just once. The chain carries TRBV30 and TRBJ1-2; D ambiguous. V lost 0 bases and J lost 3, with 8 bases in between. CDR1 and CDR2 from the germline V gene are GTSNPN and SVGIG (reference sequence). The CDR3 runs to 13 residues. The CDR3 region is CAWSVGYYYGYTF. The CDR3 DNA sequence: TGTGCCTGGAGTGTAGGTTATTACTATGGCTACACCTTC. Combining the CDR3 with reference TRBV30 and TRBJ1-2 gives the whole variable domain SQTIHQWPATLVQPVGSPLSLECTVEGTSNPNLYWYRQAAGRGLQLLFYSVGIGQISSEVPQNLSASRPQDRQFILSSKKLLLSDSGFYLCAWSVGYYYGYTFGSGTRLTVV.

This clone was observed a single time. The CDR3, as DNA: TGTGCCAGTAGGCGGACAGGGGGCTCCTACGAGCAGTACTTC. Translating gives CASRRTGGSYEQYF. The chain recombines TRBV19 with TRBJ2-7, with TRBD1 identical over 10 bases. The germline V gene has CDR1 LNHDA and CDR2 SQIVND (reference sequence). The CDR3 has 14 amino acids. Trimming took 6 bases from V and 0 from J; bases not matched to a gene: 2.

This rearrangement joins TRBV29-1 to TRBJ2-1; 9 bases line up with TRBD2. The germline CDR1 and CDR2 sequences are SQVTM and ANQGSEA. The CDR3 runs 15 residues. Germline trimming cut 5 bases from V and 5 bases from J; bases unmatched to any gene: 10. In nucleotides, the CDR3 is TGCAGCGTTCCGGGGGGGACTAGCCATAACAATGAGCAGTTCTTC. Translating it yields CSVPGGTSHNNEQFF.

The chain couples TRBV4-2 to TRBJ2-1; D is tentatively TRBD1 or TRBD2 (5 bases each). V was shortened by 2 bases and J by 4 bases, with 12 bases between the two germline ends. Germline lookup yields CDR1 LGHNA and CDR2 YNFKEQ. The CDR3 is 15 amino acids. CDR3 sequence: CASSQNWDRYNEQFF. DNA of the CDR3: TGTGCCAGCAGCCAAAATTGGGACCGATACAATGAGCAGTTCTTC.

This sequence joins TRBV27 and TRBJ2-7; maybe TRBD1 (6 bases). This CDR3 is built from 15 residues. Trimming shortened V by 2 bases and J by 2 bases, and 13 bases separated the two germline ends. The germline V gene has CDR1 MNHEY and CDR2 SMNVEV (reference sequence). The CDR3 sequence: CASSLARGRAYEQYF. The CDR3 DNA reads as TGTGCCAGCAGTTTAGCCAGGGGAAGGGCCTACGAGCAGTACTTC.

This clone was recorded once. The CDR3 DNA follows: TGCGCCAGCAGCTGGGGCCGTCGGGGTGGTACGGGCTACACCTTC. Translating it yields CASSWGRRGGTGYTF. J is TRBJ1-2 and V is TRBV5-1; perhaps TRBD1 as D (5 bases). The CDR3 has 15 amino acids. Per the germline V gene, CDR1 is SGHRS and CDR2 is YFSETQ. The ends were cut back, 3 bases at V and 8 bases at J, with 20 bases in the middle.

J is TRBJ2-3 and V is TRBV5-6; 8 bases line up with TRBD2. V was pared by 0 bases and J by 2 bases, with 2 bases of the junction left unmatched. Germline V CDR1 and CDR2: SGHDT, YYEEEE. The length of the CDR3 is 15 residues. As DNA, the CDR3 is TGTGCCAGCAGCTTGGGACTAGCGACCACAGATACGCAGTATTTT. Translation: CASSLGLATTDTQYF.

The rearrangement links TRBV10-3 to TRBJ1-6; 10 bases are shared with TRBD1. Germline V gene data show CDR1 as ENHRY and CDR2 as SYGVKD. J lost 7 bases, V lost 7 bases, and 7 bases had no gene match. CDR3 length: 15 residues. CDR3: CAITPGQGTNSPLHF. For the CDR3, the DNA is TGTGCCATCACTCCGGGACAGGGGACCAATTCACCCCTCCACTTT.

The chain uses TRBV13 and TRBJ1-1; D unresolved. CDR3 length equals 13 residues. Germline lookup yields CDR1 PRHDT and CDR2 FYEKMQ (reference sequence). The V gene lost 8 bases and the J gene lost 0 bases, with 10 bases spanning the gap. The DNA of the CDR3 is TGTGCCAGCCTGGTTCGCATGAACACTGAAGCTTTCTTT. Protein product: CASLVRMNTEAFF.